What follows are 4 T cell receptor beta chains derived from one specimen sequenced in a study of shared clonotypes between healthy human individuals. Here immunoSEQ multiplex PCR was the method, and the copy in TCRdb shows in-frame clones only, minus some. There are roughly 700,000 clones in the sample; around 90% occur only once, and 34% lies in the top ten. Sequencing was done on a sample of memory CD8+ T cells from PBMCs. Regarding subset: CD45RO+ cells pooled with CCR7-negative TemRA cells. The receptors shown here come from a man between 18 and 35 years old in good health. Some clones in this sample may be carry-over from other donors' samples.

This sequence joins TRBV28 and TRBJ1-1; 12 bases are shared with TRBD1. The CDR3 sequence is 19 residues long. The germline gives CDR1 MDHEN, CDR2 SYDVKM. V shed 6 bases and J 4 bases; nucleotides not matched to a gene: 18. The CDR3 DNA is TGTGCCAGCAGGGGGATTGCCGGGACAGGGGGCTTGTCGGGCACTGAAGCTTTCTTT. Protein: CASRGIAGTGGLSGTEAFF.

The chain is built from TRBV18 and TRBJ2-7; D gene uncertain. Between the trimmed V and J ends, which lost 5 bases and 12 bases, there was a span of 26 bases. The CDR3 spans 15 residues. Germline CDR1 and CDR2: KGHSH and LQKENI. CDR3 sequence reads: CASSNEQPDLIRRYF. DNA of the CDR3: TGTGCCAGCTCAAACGAACAGCCGGACCTTATACGACGGTACTTC.

The genes are TRBV28 and TRBJ1-1; D unresolved. From germline, CDR1 is MDHEN and CDR2 SYDVKM. The CDR3 length is 15 residues. The germline V and J ends were trimmed by 5 bases and 0 bases, with 13 bases remaining between them. The CDR3 coding sequence is TGTGCCAGCAGTCCCCGTGGTTGGTTGAACACTGAAGCTTTCTTT. It yields the protein CASSPRGWLNTEAFF.

The chain combines TRBV5-1 with TRBJ2-7; no firm D call. The CDR3 runs 15 residues. V was trimmed by 0 bases and J by 0 bases, leaving 10 bases between them. CDR1 and CDR2 from the germline V gene are SGHRS and YFSETQ. As DNA, the CDR3 is TGCGCCAGCAGCTTGGAGTTGCACAGCTCCTACGAGCAGTACTTC. Residues: CASSLELHSSYEQYF.